This T cell receptor beta chain stems from a study of neurological immune-mediated disorders. 5'RACE generated cDNA with 10-nucleotide random UMIs. TCRdb analysed the 5' RACE reads with MiXCR anew, one entry per CDR3 protein. Among roughly 90,000 distinct CDR3 sequences listed, roughly 3.5% were seen once. Per germline, CDR1 KGHDR and CDR2 SFDVKD. The CDR3 extends over 17 amino acids. Trimming cost V 4 bases and J 5 bases; bases outside gene matches: 10. Ten or more counts support this clonotype. The clonotype comes from a woman aged 45-60 years with multiple sclerosis. V and J are TRBV24-1 and TRBJ2-1; TRBD1 aligns across 10 bases. Material for sequencing was PBMCs. CDR3 nucleotide sequence: TGTGCCACCAGTGACCACTCGACAGGGGGCTGGAACAATGAGCAGTTCTTC. This codes for CATSDHSTGGWNNEQFF.